This entry is about one T cell receptor beta chain. Its antigen remains unknown. Germline V gene lookup returns CDR1 LGHDT and CDR2 YNNKEL (reference sequence). This CDR3 spans 15 amino acids. Germline trimming cut 3 bases from V and 3 bases from J; bases unmatched to any gene: 4. The sample is drawn from a study of T cells after yellow fever vaccination. The study's findings and limits: A faster peak, day 5 versus 15, was reached by the weaker secondary response. FACS-sorted repertoires might harbor abundant contaminating clonotypes from the bulk population.

TCRdb independently ran MiXCR on the 5' RACE reads; one entry per CDR3 protein. Among about 75,000 distinct CDR3 sequences listed, 7.3% were seen once. The specimen was CD8+ T cells sorted from PBMCs, collected 10 days after the first yellow fever vaccination. The V and J genes are TRBV3-1 and TRBJ2-1; 8 positions agree with TRBD1. The TCR sequence derives from a man aged 18-30 years who received the YFV17D yellow fever vaccine. CDR3 loop: CASSQGTGIYNEQFF. The CDR3 DNA sequence: TGTGCCAGCAGCCAGGGGACAGGCATCTACAATGAGCAGTTCTTC.